This passage covers 13 T cell receptor beta chains from one sample sequenced in a study of beta chain features in type 1 diabetes. The study's findings and limits: Moderate yet significant TCRB CDR3 shortening was seen in Type 1 diabetes patients in all four CD4+ subsets.

The antigens these receptors bind are not known. Isolated RNA was reverse transcribed in full, so expressed TCRB transcripts were sequenced. Here immunoSEQ multiplex PCR was the method, and the copy in TCRdb shows in-frame clones only, minus some. The profile shows some 350,000 clones, around 10% of them singletons. Sequencing was carried out using central memory CD4+ T cells from blood. The receptor source for this set is a man between 25 and 39 years old with type 1 diabetes.

This clone occurred a few times. The rearrangement uses TRBV5-1 and TRBJ2-7; a possible D gene is TRBD2 (6 bases). Germline loops: CDR1 SGHRS, CDR2 YFSETQ. This CDR3 comprises 15 residues. V lost 6 bases, J lost 3 bases, and 19 bases lay in between. The chain's CDR3 is CASNPGPGESYEQYF. The CDR3 DNA follows: TGCGCCAGCAACCCGGGGCCGGGGGAGAGCTACGAGCAGTACTTC.

This rearrangement joins TRBV7-6 to TRBJ2-1; TRBD2 agrees at 7 bases. The CDR3 runs 15 residues. CDR1 SGHVS and CDR2 FNYEAQ come from the germline V gene. The ends lost 4 bases at V and 6 bases at J; junction bases unmatched: 9. Written as DNA, the CDR3 is TGTGCCAGCAGCTCGGTCGGGACTAAAAGCAATGAGCAGTTCTTC. Translation gives CASSSVGTKSNEQFF. Using reference TRBV7-6 and TRBJ2-1 for the parts outside the CDR3, the full variable domain is GAGVSQSPRYKVTKRGQDVALRCDPISGHVSLYWYRQALGQGPEFLTYFNYEAQQDKSGLPNDRFSAERPEGSISTLTIQRTEQRDSAMYRCASSSVGTKSNEQFFGPGTRLTVL.

There are a few counts of this clone. This chain links TRBV14 with TRBJ2-7; D is undetermined. V was pared by 4 bases and J by 3 bases, with 7 bases between. There are 12 residues in the CDR3. Per the germline V gene, CDR1 is SGHDN and CDR2 is FVKESK. CDR3 sequence: CASSRNFYEQYF. The CDR3 DNA is TGTGCCAGCAGCCGAAATTTCTACGAGCAGTACTTC.

The genes are TRBV11-2 and TRBJ1-2; D might be TRBD1 (6 bases). The CDR3 length is 13 residues. Looked up from germline, CDR1 is SGHAT and CDR2 is FQNNGV. V dropped 5 bases and J dropped 8 bases, with 15 bases sitting between them. The DNA for the CDR3 is TGTGCCAGCAGCCCTTCGGGGGCAGGAGGCTACACCTTC. Its protein is CASSPSGAGGYTF.

The chain recombines TRBV5-1 with TRBJ2-7; D is ambiguous. Germline CDR1 is SGHRS and CDR2 is YFSETQ. The CDR3 is made up of 13 amino acids. The germline V and J ends were trimmed by 4 bases and 5 bases, with 13 bases remaining between them. The CDR3 here is CASSLDGRDEQYF. The CDR3 coding sequence is TGCGCCAGCAGCCTCGACGGCCGAGACGAGCAGTACTTC.

The CDR3 nucleotides read TGTGCCAGCAGTCCCACCCTAGGGACAGGGGGGAATCAGCCCCAGCATTTT. As protein: CASSPTLGTGGNQPQHF. V gene TRBV28 combines with J gene TRBJ1-5, with 11 bases fitting TRBD1. Germline V gene data show CDR1 as MDHEN and CDR2 as SYDVKM. This CDR3 region has 17 residues. V shed 5 bases, J shed 4 bases, and the junction held 10 bases outside the gene matches.

CDR3 sequence (DNA): TGTGCCAGCAGCCAAGACAACACCGGGGAGCTGTTTTTT. Translating it yields CASSQDNTGELFF. The rearrangement links TRBV7-7 to TRBJ2-2; no reliable D call. Germline V gene data show CDR1 as SSHAT and CDR2 as FNYEAQ (reference sequence). The V end was cut by 5 bases, the J end by 2 bases, with 6 bases between. The CDR3 is 13 residues long.

This chain uses TRBV18 with TRBJ1-1, with 10 bases matching TRBD1. The junction had 7 bases not matched to a gene; V was cut back by 6 bases and J by 0 bases. Germline loops: CDR1 KGHSH, CDR2 LQKENI. The CDR3 is 16 residues long. CDR3 bases: TGTGCCAGCTCCGGGACAGGGGCCCTATTGAACACTGAAGCTTTCTTT. Translated, it gives CASSGTGALLNTEAFF.

This clone has just a few counts. The chain joins TRBV11-2 to TRBJ2-7; 10 bases are a match to TRBD1. The length of the CDR3 is 17 residues. CDR1 and CDR2 (germline): SGHAT, FQNNGV. Unmatched junction bases numbered 10, after V lost 1 base and J lost 4 bases. CDR3 sequence (DNA): TGTGCCAGCAGCTTAGGTCGACAGGGGGCCCATTATTACGAGCAGTACTTC. Its protein is CASSLGRQGAHYYEQYF.

The rearrangement joins TRBV18 to TRBJ1-4, with D unresolved. The CDR3 sequence is 14 residues long. Germline CDR1 reads KGHSH; CDR2 reads LQKENI. V dropped 3 bases and J dropped 6 bases, with 11 bases sitting between them. The CDR3 DNA reads TGTGCCAGCTCACCGGACGGACGCTATGAAAAACTGTTTTTT. Translation: CASSPDGRYEKLFF.

This clone turned up a few times. The rearrangement links TRBV5-1 to TRBJ2-3, with a possible D match to TRBD1 (5 bases). V lost 0 bases to trimming and J lost 4 bases, with 9 bases between them. This CDR3 comprises 14 residues. The germline CDR1 and CDR2 sequences are SGHRS and YFSETQ. CDR3 amino acids: CASSLGQGPDTQYF. The CDR3 DNA is TGCGCCAGCAGCTTGGGTCAGGGCCCAGATACGCAGTATTTT.

The genes are TRBV5-4 and TRBJ2-3; possibly TRBD2 for D (5 bases). This CDR3 has 14 amino acids. V gave up 4 bases and J gave up 3 bases, with 12 bases separating them. Germline-derived CDR1 and CDR2 are SGHNT and YYREEE (reference sequence). The CDR3 DNA is TGTGCCAGCAGCCCCCCGACGGGGACAGATACGCAGTATTTT. It yields the protein CASSPPTGTDTQYF.

A few counts support this clone. The rearrangement joins TRBV12-2 to TRBJ2-7; TRBD2 was called by the table and not checked on the DNA. TRBV12-2 is shown as a pseudogene. This CDR3 has 12 residues. The CDR3 DNA reads as TGTGCCAGCGGGCGGGAGACCTACGAGCAGTACTTC. It codes for CASGRETYEQYF.